A selection of T cell receptor beta chains follows, all from one sample in a study of cytomegalovirus exposure and HLA in healthy donors. The assay was immunoSEQ multiplex PCR, and TCRdb's table has in-frame clones only and misses some. The sample includes about 190,000 clones, 75% to 90% of them seen just once. Sequenced: PBMCs. All receptors come from a middle-aged man in good health and CMV-seropositive. CDR3s include the opening cysteine and the closing phenylalanine or tryptophan. D genes are given only for firm matches. Size values are once, few and many counts, or a class for expanded clones, and some rows have none.

CDR3 protein	CDR3 DNA	clone size	D gene	J gene	V gene
CASSVGGGANGYTF	TGTGCCAGCAGCGTAGGGGGGGGCGCAAATGGCTACACCTTC	NA	NA	TRBJ1-2	TRBV9
CASSETKGAPGNTIYF	TGCGCCAGCAGTGAGACGAAGGGGGCGCCCGGAAACACCATATATTTT	NA	TRBD1	TRBJ1-3	TRBV10-2
CASSSRTSGDLTDTQYF	TGCGCCAGCAGCTCCAGGACTAGCGGGGACCTCACAGATACGCAGTATTTT	NA	TRBD2	TRBJ2-3	TRBV4-1
CASSYPGTGGLEEQYF	TGTGCCAGCAGCTACCCCGGGACAGGGGGCTTAGAGGAGCAGTACTTC	NA	TRBD1	TRBJ2-7	TRBV5-6
CASSYSMGGGYEQYF	TGTGCCAGCAGTTACTCGATGGGGGGGGGCTACGAGCAGTACTTC	NA	TRBD2	TRBJ2-7	TRBV6-5
CASSYVGADGYTF	TGTGCCAGCAGTTACGTGGGGGCGGATGGCTACACCTTC	once	NA	TRBJ1-2	TRBV6-5
CASSLGQVTDTQYF	TGCGCCAGCAGCTTGGGGCAGGTCACAGATACGCAGTATTTT	NA	NA	TRBJ2-3	TRBV5-1
CASSYWSGEKQTQHF	TGTGCCAGCAGTTACTGGAGCGGGGAGAAGCAGACCCAGCACTTC	NA	TRBD2	TRBJ2-5	TRBV6-6
CASSVAGGTGELFF	TGTGCCAGCAGCGTAGCAGGGGGCACCGGGGAGCTGTTTTTT	NA	TRBD1	TRBJ2-2	TRBV9
CASSLSMRNTEAFF	TGTGCCAGCAGCTTGAGTATGCGGAACACTGAAGCTTTCTTT	NA	NA	TRBJ1-1	TRBV5-4
CASSQASLDEQYF	TGCGCCAGCAGCCAAGCTAGTCTCGACGAGCAGTACTTC	NA	NA	TRBJ2-7	TRBV4-3
CASSLGGQGQETQYF	TGTGCCAGCAGCTTAGGGGGACAGGGACAAGAGACCCAGTACTTC	NA	TRBD1	TRBJ2-5	TRBV13
CASSSGTSAPQETQYF	TGTGCCAGCAGCTCCGGGACTAGCGCCCCCCAAGAGACCCAGTACTTC	NA	NA	TRBJ2-5	TRBV12-1
CASSLAPGGGLDTQYF	TGTGCCAGCAGCTTAGCCCCAGGGGGCGGATTAGATACGCAGTATTTT	NA	TRBD1	TRBJ2-3	TRBV7-9
CASSKDGAYEQYF	TGTGCCAGCAGCAAAGACGGAGCCTACGAGCAGTACTTC	NA	NA	TRBJ2-7	TRBV2
CASNSGQGLHEQYF	TGTGCCAGCAACTCGGGACAGGGGTTGCACGAGCAGTACTTC	few	TRBD1	TRBJ2-7	TRBV6-6
CASRGQFRSYNEQFF	TGTGCCAGCAGAGGACAGTTTAGGAGCTACAATGAGCAGTTCTTC	NA	NA	TRBJ2-1	TRBV6-6
CASSPLSTGNTEAFF	TGTGCCAGCAGCCCACTATCGACGGGGAACACTGAAGCTTTCTTT	once	NA	TRBJ1-1	TRBV7-9
CASSLRVVGYTF	TGTGCCAGCAGCTTGCGGGTGGTTGGCTACACCTTC	NA	NA	TRBJ1-2	TRBV5-6
CATLDTDYEQYF	TGTGCCACCCTCGACACGGACTACGAGCAGTACTTC	NA	NA	TRBJ2-7	TRBV28
CASSLKLAGSGGELFF	TGTGCCAGCAGCTTGAAACTAGCGGGATCCGGCGGGGAGCTGTTTTTT	NA	TRBD2	TRBJ2-2	TRBV5-6
CASSQLQGRRTEAFF	TGCGCCAGCAGCCAATTACAGGGGAGGAGAACTGAAGCTTTCTTT	NA	TRBD1	TRBJ1-1	TRBV4-3
CASSVLSRGHGNTIYF	TGTGCCAGCAGCGTTCTTAGCAGGGGTCATGGAAACACCATATATTTT	NA	NA	TRBJ1-3	TRBV9